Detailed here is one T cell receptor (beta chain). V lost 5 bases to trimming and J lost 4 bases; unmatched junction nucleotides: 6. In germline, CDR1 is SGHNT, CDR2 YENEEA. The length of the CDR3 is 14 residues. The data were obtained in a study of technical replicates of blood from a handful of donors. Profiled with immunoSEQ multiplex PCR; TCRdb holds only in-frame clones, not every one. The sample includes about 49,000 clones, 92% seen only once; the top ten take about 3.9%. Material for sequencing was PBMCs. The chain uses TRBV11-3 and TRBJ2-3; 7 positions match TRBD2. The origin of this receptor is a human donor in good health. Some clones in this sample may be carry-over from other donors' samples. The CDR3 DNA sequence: TGTGCCAGCAGCCCTAGCGGATGGGCAGATACGCAGTATTTT. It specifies CASSPSGWADTQYF.